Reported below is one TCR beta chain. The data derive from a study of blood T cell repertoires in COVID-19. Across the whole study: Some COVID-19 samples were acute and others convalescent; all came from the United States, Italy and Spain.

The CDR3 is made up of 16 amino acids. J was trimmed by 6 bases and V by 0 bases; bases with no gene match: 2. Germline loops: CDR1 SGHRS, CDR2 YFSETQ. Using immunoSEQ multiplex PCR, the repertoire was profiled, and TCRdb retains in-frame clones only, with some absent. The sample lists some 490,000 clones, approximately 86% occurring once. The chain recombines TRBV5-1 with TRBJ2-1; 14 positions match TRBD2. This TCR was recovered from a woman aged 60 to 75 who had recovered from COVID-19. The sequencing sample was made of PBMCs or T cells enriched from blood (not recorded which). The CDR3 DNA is TGCGCCAGCAGCTTGGTGGGACTAGCGGGGGCCAATGAGCAGTTCTTC. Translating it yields CASSLVGLAGANEQFF.